This record looks at one T cell receptor beta chain sequence and its context. Its antigen is unidentified. This sample was included in a study of shared clonotypes between healthy human individuals. The wider study: Those who served as donors were two women and a few men between the ages of 18 and 49. CD4 naive and memory got three plates each, CD8 naive two, CD8 memory one.

A split of CD4+ cells into CD45RA+ naive and CD45RA-negative memory subsets was performed. The CDR3 covers 16 residues. The V end was cut by 5 bases, the J end by 6 bases, with 21 bases between. Per the germline V gene, CDR1 is MDHEN and CDR2 is SYDVKM. General observations from the study: Limitation of the genetic and exposure-history diversity represented came from the few donors.

Sequenced by immunoSEQ multiplex PCR; TCRdb stores in-frame clones only, minus some. The sample includes around 2.1 million clones, 90% to 96% of them seen just once. The sample was naive CD4+ T cells sorted from blood. The subset was: CD45RA+ positively selected. J is TRBJ2-3 and V is TRBV28; the D gene could be TRBD1 or TRBD2 (5 bases each). The receptor was isolated from a man younger than 30 in good health. The CDR3 spells CASSPGDLLRPDTQYF. CDR3 bases: TGTGCCAGCAGTCCTGGGGACCTCCTCCGGCCGGATACGCAGTATTTT. Complete variable domain (other parts from reference TRBV28 and TRBJ2-3): DVKVTQSSRYLVKRTGEKVFLECVQDMDHENMFWYRQDPGLGLRLIYFSYDVKMKEKGDIPEGYSVSREKKERFSLILESASTNQTSMYLCASSPGDLLRPDTQYFGPGTRLTVL.